The source of this T cell receptor beta chain is a study of blood T cell repertoires in COVID-19. Study context: Nucleic acid was either cDNA or gDNA, and it came from T cells, B-cell-depleted T cells, or PBMCs.

Participants were placed into cohorts based on the clinical history they reported. This table comes from immunoSEQ multiplex PCR, and its TCRdb copy is limited to in-frame clones, with some not included. The table lists fewer than 400,000 clones, around nine tenths of them singletons. Trimming shortened V by 8 bases and J by 0 bases, and 11 bases separated the two germline ends. CDR3 length: 13 residues. In germline, CDR1 is SNHLY, CDR2 FYNNEI. The chain recombines TRBV2 with TRBJ2-7; D gene ambiguous. This sequence was found in a woman aged 45-60 years who had recovered from COVID-19. Specimen: PBMCs or T cells enriched from blood (not recorded which). DNA of the CDR3: TGTGCCAGCGGTGGGTTAGCCTCCTACGAGCAGTACTTC. The encoded protein is CASGGLASYEQYF.